What follows are 17 T cell receptor beta chains derived from one specimen sequenced in a study of PD-L1 blockade in urothelial cancer. The method was immunoSEQ multiplex PCR; TCRdb's version includes in-frame clones alone and lacks a portion of them. This sample has roughly 56,000 clones, with over 70% found just once. Here the sequenced sample was PBMCs, taken around atezolizumab (anti-PD-L1) treatment. The source is a man between 65 and 80 years old with urothelial cancer.

V and J are TRBV27 and TRBJ2-1; TRBD2 matches 11 bases. Germline trimming cut 6 bases from V and 4 bases from J; bases unmatched to any gene: 5. The CDR3 extends over 15 amino acids. Per germline, CDR1 MNHEY and CDR2 SMNVEV (reference sequence). CDR3 bases: TGTGCCAGCAGAGTTACTAGCGGGGGATACAATGAGCAGTTCTTC. It is translated as CASRVTSGGYNEQFF.

The V and J genes are TRBV7-2 and TRBJ2-3, with D perhaps TRBD2 (5 bases). Germline V gene lookup returns CDR1 SGHTA and CDR2 FQGNSA. Trimming took 5 bases from V and 3 from J, leaving 12 bases between them. The CDR3 is made up of 14 amino acids. The CDR3 DNA is TGTGCCAGCAGCCTTAACACGGGAACAGATACGCAGTATTTT. Translation: CASSLNTGTDTQYF.

The CDR3 nucleotides are TGTGCCACCCGACAGGGGGTGAGCAATCAGCCCCAGCATTTT. As protein: CATRQGVSNQPQHF. The rearrangement uses TRBV6-1 and TRBJ1-5, with 9 bases aligning to TRBD1. V was pared by 10 bases and J by 1 base, with 5 bases of the junction left unmatched. This CDR3 is built from 14 residues. Germline values: CDR1 MNHNS, CDR2 SASEGT.

This chain connects TRBV19 to TRBJ1-5; 11 bases fit TRBD1. J lost 3 bases, V lost 8 bases, and 6 bases had no gene match. The CDR3 totals 15 residues. CDR1 and CDR2 (germline): LNHDA, SQIVND (reference sequence). CDR3 coding DNA: TGTGCCAGTGGCGGGACAGGGGGTCACAATCAGCCCCAGCATTTT. This sequence encodes CASGGTGGHNQPQHF.

The V call is TRBV7-2, the J call TRBJ2-7; the D is unclear. The CDR3 has 14 residues. The V end lost 8 bases, the J end lost 4 bases, and 18 bases lay between the germline ends. CDR1 and CDR2 from the germline V gene are SGHTA and FQGNSA. The CDR3: CASALYLNYYEQYF. The CDR3 DNA follows: TGTGCCAGCGCTTTGTACCTAAACTATTACGAGCAGTACTTC.

The chain carries TRBV28 and TRBJ2-3; D might be TRBD2 (5 bases). Trimming took off 4 bases at V and 0 bases at J, with 5 bases between the two ends. The CDR3 runs 13 residues. CDR1 is MDHEN, CDR2 SYDVKM, per germline. The CDR3 loop is CASSSGSTDTQYF. The CDR3 region has the DNA TGTGCCAGCAGTTCGGGGAGCACAGATACGCAGTATTTT.

The V call is TRBV29-1, the J call TRBJ2-1; TRBD1 is a possible D gene (5 bases). Trimming shortened V by 4 bases and J by 8 bases, and 6 bases separated the two germline ends. This CDR3 has 10 amino acids. Per germline, CDR1 SQVTM and CDR2 ANQGSEA. CDR3 amino acids: CSVVGHEQFF. The DNA for the CDR3 is TGCAGCGTTGTGGGGCATGAGCAGTTCTTC.

The gene calls are TRBV5-6 and TRBJ2-5; 8 positions match TRBD1. Germline-derived CDR1 and CDR2 are SGHDT and YYEEEE. With 2 bases clipped from V and 5 bases from J, the junction kept 5 bases outside the gene matches. This CDR3 spans 14 amino acids. The CDR3, as DNA: TGTGCCAGCAGCTTCCAGGGGGCGGGGGAGACCCAGTACTTC. It yields the protein CASSFQGAGETQYF.

The chain is built from TRBV5-1 and TRBJ2-1; D perhaps matches TRBD1 (6 bases). Germline lookup yields CDR1 SGHRS and CDR2 YFSETQ. With 6 bases removed from V and 6 bases from J, the gap between germline ends came to 16 bases. The CDR3 totals 14 residues. The DNA for the CDR3 is TGCGCCAGCAACCTTGGGGACAAAGTCAATGAGCAGTTCTTC. Translation gives CASNLGDKVNEQFF.

The genes are TRBV5-1 and TRBJ2-5; D may be TRBD2 (7 bases). CDR1 SGHRS and CDR2 YFSETQ come from the germline V gene. This CDR3 is 15 amino acids long. The V end was cut by 1 base, the J end by 2 bases, with 12 bases between. CDR3 bases: TGCGCCAGCAGCTTGCGCGGGGGCGAACAAGAGACCCAGTACTTC. Translated: CASSLRGGEQETQYF.

The V gene is TRBV2, the J gene TRBJ1-5; D perhaps matches TRBD1 (5 bases). The length of the CDR3 is 14 residues. Germline lookup yields CDR1 SNHLY and CDR2 FYNNEI. V lost 4 bases and J 3 bases, leaving 10 bases between the germline ends. The CDR3 is CASSAQGPNQPQHF. As DNA, the CDR3 is TGTGCCAGCAGTGCCCAGGGCCCCAATCAGCCCCAGCATTTT.

The chain carries TRBV2 and TRBJ2-1; D remains ambiguous. V lost 5 bases and J lost 8, with 7 bases in between. CDR3 length equals 11 residues. Germline values: CDR1 SNHLY, CDR2 FYNNEI. This CDR3 reads CASSRADEQFF. The CDR3 DNA is TGTGCCAGCAGTAGAGCCGATGAGCAGTTCTTC.

J is TRBJ2-4 and V is TRBV14; TRBD2 aligns across 9 bases. Germline V lookup: CDR1 SGHDN, CDR2 FVKESK. V was pared by 2 bases and J by 8 bases, with 13 bases of the junction left unmatched. The CDR3 has 17 residues. The CDR3 spells CASSQNLAGSIKDIQYF. CDR3 in DNA: TGTGCCAGCAGCCAAAACCTAGCGGGATCCATCAAGGACATTCAGTACTTC.

The chain joins TRBV2 to TRBJ1-5; D call uncertain. The CDR3 is made up of 14 amino acids. Per germline, CDR1 SNHLY and CDR2 FYNNEI. Trimming removed 7 bases from V and 8 bases from J, with 18 bases in between. The CDR3 nucleotides read TGTGCCAGCACGAGGAGAGGGAATCGAGAGCCCCAGCATTTT. Residues: CASTRRGNREPQHF.

The chain couples TRBV5-6 to TRBJ1-2, with a possible D match to TRBD1 (6 bases). The CDR3 is 15 amino acids. Trimming cost V 0 bases and J 4 bases, with 13 bases left between them. Per germline, CDR1 SGHDT and CDR2 YYEEEE. CDR3 loop: CASSLVGQGFYGYTF. The DNA of the CDR3 is TGTGCCAGCAGCTTGGTGGGGCAGGGGTTCTATGGCTACACCTTC.

The chain employs TRBV30 and TRBJ2-4; a possible D gene is TRBD2 (6 bases). Deletions cut 0 bases from V and 2 bases from J, with 11 bases between. The CDR3 loop spans 15 amino acids. From germline, CDR1 is GTSNPN and CDR2 SVGIG (reference sequence). The CDR3 protein is CAWSVGGSTKNIQYF. The CDR3 nucleotides read TGTGCCTGGAGTGTTGGAGGGAGCACCAAAAACATTCAGTACTTC.

The chain joins TRBV6-1 to TRBJ2-7; D may be TRBD1 (5 bases). V shed 1 base and J shed 6 bases, with 13 bases lying between them. Looked up from germline, CDR1 is MNHNS and CDR2 is SASEGT. This CDR3 is 14 amino acids long. The DNA of the CDR3 is TGTGCCAGCAGTGAAGACCTCAGGGTTCCCGAGCAGTACTTC. It is translated as CASSEDLRVPEQYF.